A selection of T cell receptor beta chains follows, all from one sample in a study of identical twins. Each CDR3 protein gets one entry after TCRdb re-called the 5' RACE reads with MiXCR. The sample has about 700,000 distinct CDR3 sequences, around 6.1% seen once. Sequencing was done on a sample of naive T cells sorted from blood. All receptors come from a man in his late teens or twenties in good health. CDR3s include the opening cysteine and the closing phenylalanine or tryptophan. D genes are given only for firm matches. Clone size is stated in some rows and not others, as once, few, many or a class when expanded.

many,TRBJ2-1,TRBV4-2,TRBD2,CASSQMGLAGGSSYNEQFF,TGTGCCAGCAGCCAGATGGGACTAGCGGGAGGGAGCTCCTACAATGAGCAGTTCTTC
many,TRBJ2-2,TRBV6-1,TRBD2,CASRAGTRGTGELFF,TGTGCCAGTCGTGCCGGGACTAGGGGTACCGGGGAGCTGTTTTTT
few,TRBJ1-2,TRBV24-1,-,CATDSSEGGYTF,TGTGCCACCGACTCCAGCGAGGGAGGCTACACCTTC
-,TRBJ1-5,TRBV18,-,CASSPGGQINQPQHF,TGTGCCAGCTCACCAGGGGGGCAGATCAATCAGCCCCAGCATTTT
-,TRBJ2-6,TRBV5-1,TRBD1,CASSLARGDRVLSGANVLTF,TGCGCCAGCAGCTTGGCCAGGGGGGACAGGGTACTCTCTGGGGCCAACGTCCTGACTTTC
many,TRBJ2-2,TRBV7-9,TRBD2,CASSLIREGRSTGELFF,TGTGCCAGCAGCTTAATACGGGAGGGCCGAAGCACCGGGGAGCTGTTTTTT
many,TRBJ1-1,TRBV29-1,-,CSVDGRSSSTEAFF,TGCAGCGTTGATGGACGGAGCTCCTCCACTGAAGCTTTCTTT
-,TRBJ1-5,TRBV15,-,CATGTRVGQPQHF,TGTGCCACCGGGACCCGGGTTGGGCAGCCCCAGCATTTT
many,TRBJ2-1,TRBV7-3,-,CASSFRGYSYNEQFF,TGTGCCAGCAGTTTCAGAGGCTACTCCTACAATGAGCAGTTCTTC
many,TRBJ1-1,TRBV5-1,-,CASSIQTNTEAFF,TGCGCCAGCAGCATACAAACGAACACTGAAGCTTTCTTT
few,TRBJ2-1,TRBV18,TRBD1,CASSPGTGNNEQFF,TGTGCCAGCTCGCCAGGGACAGGGAACAATGAGCAGTTCTTC
-,TRBJ2-5,TRBV12-3/TRBV12-4,TRBD2,CASIREGTKETQYF,TGTGCCAGCATCCGGGAGGGCACAAAAGAGACCCAGTACTTC
-,TRBJ2-5,TRBV11-3,-,CASSSRLVEETQYF,TGTGCCAGCAGCTCGCGACTAGTTGAGGAGACCCAGTACTTC
-,TRBJ2-5,TRBV15,TRBD2,CATSRDRLARLAGGPEETQYF,TGTGCCACCAGCAGAGATCGACTGGCGAGGCTAGCGGGAGGGCCGGAAGAGACCCAGTACTTC
-,TRBJ1-2,TRBV20-1,TRBD1,CSARPLTGGSYGYTF,TGCAGTGCTAGGCCCCTGACAGGGGGCAGCTATGGCTACACCTTC
-,TRBJ2-7,TRBV7-9,TRBD1,CASSFQGDPSYEQYF,TGTGCCAGCAGCTTTCAGGGGGACCCCTCCTACGAGCAGTACTTC
many,TRBJ2-3,TRBV5-1,-,CASSRNGFTDTQYF,TGCGCCAGCAGCCGAAACGGGTTCACAGATACGCAGTATTTT
-,TRBJ2-7,TRBV7-9,-,CASRSSGPPYEQYF,TGTGCCAGCAGGTCCAGCGGGCCTCCCTACGAGCAGTACTTC
many,TRBJ2-1,TRBV7-2,-,CASSLVVHNEQFF,TGTGCCAGCAGCTTAGTAGTTCACAATGAGCAGTTCTTC
many,TRBJ2-3,TRBV6-1,-,CASNTDSSTDTQYF,TGTGCCAGCAATACGGACAGTAGCACAGATACGCAGTATTTT
many,TRBJ2-2,TRBV6-5,-,CATRLPSGITGELFF,TGTGCCACCAGGTTACCTTCGGGGATTACCGGGGAGCTGTTTTTT
many,TRBJ2-5,TRBV6-1,-,CASSLTVLQETQYF,TGTGCCAGCAGCCTGACCGTCCTTCAAGAGACCCAGTACTTC
many,TRBJ1-1,TRBV29-1,-,CSVGNARAEAFF,TGCAGCGTTGGCAACGCCCGCGCTGAAGCTTTCTTT
many,TRBJ1-5,TRBV7-8,-,CASSLVDGRNNQPQHF,TGTGCCAGCAGCTTAGTGGACGGCAGAAACAATCAGCCCCAGCATTTT
-,TRBJ2-3,TRBV20-1,TRBD2,CSAGRTSGTRRDTQYF,TGCAGTGCTGGAAGAACTAGCGGGACGCGTCGTGATACGCAGTATTTT